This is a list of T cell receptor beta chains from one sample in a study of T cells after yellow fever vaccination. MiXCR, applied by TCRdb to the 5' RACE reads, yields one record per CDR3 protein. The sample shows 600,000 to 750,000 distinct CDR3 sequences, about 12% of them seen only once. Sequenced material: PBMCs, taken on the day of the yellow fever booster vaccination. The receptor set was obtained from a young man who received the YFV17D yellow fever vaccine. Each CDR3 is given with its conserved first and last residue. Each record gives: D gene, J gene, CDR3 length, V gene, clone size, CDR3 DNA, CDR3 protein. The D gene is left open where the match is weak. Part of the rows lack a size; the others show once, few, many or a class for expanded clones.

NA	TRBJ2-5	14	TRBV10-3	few	TGTGCCATCAGTGAGTCAGGCGGCCTTGGGACCCAGTACTTC	CAISESGGLGTQYF
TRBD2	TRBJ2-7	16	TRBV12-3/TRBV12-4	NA	TGTGCCAGCAGTTCCCAGCTAGCGGGAGTGCGAGGCGAGCAGTACTTC	CASSSQLAGVRGEQYF
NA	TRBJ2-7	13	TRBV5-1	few	TGCGCCAGCAGCTTGGTGGGGTTCTCCGAGCAGTACTTC	CASSLVGFSEQYF
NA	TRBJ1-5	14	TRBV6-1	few	TGTGCCAGCAGTCAGTGGGATAGCAATCAGCCCCAGCATTTT	CASSQWDSNQPQHF
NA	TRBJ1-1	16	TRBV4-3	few	TGCGCCAGCAGCCAAGAGGGGAAGGCACGAAGGACTGAAGCTTTCTTT	CASSQEGKARRTEAFF
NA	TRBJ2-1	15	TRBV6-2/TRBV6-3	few	TGTGCCAGCATTTTCCGCGAGGGGAGTCGGAATGAGCAGTTCTTC	CASIFREGSRNEQFF
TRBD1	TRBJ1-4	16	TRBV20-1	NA	TGCAGTGCTAGAGGAACACAGGGGAGAACTAATGAAAAACTGTTTTTT	CSARGTQGRTNEKLFF
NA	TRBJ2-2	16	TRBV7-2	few	TGTGCCAGCAGCTTAGAAAATGCAGGGAACACCGGGGAGCTGTTTTTT	CASSLENAGNTGELFF
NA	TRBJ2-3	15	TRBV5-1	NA	TGCGCCAGCAGCTTGGCCTTAGGGAGCACAGATACGCAGTATTTT	CASSLALGSTDTQYF
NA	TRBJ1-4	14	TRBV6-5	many	TGTGCCAGCAGTTATACAAAACCGGTTGAAAAACTGTTTTTT	CASSYTKPVEKLFF
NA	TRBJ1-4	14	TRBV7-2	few	TGTGCCAGCACCCCCGGGACGGTGAATGAAAAACTGTTTTTT	CASTPGTVNEKLFF
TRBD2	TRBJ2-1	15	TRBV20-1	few	TGCAGTGCTAGAAAGACTAGCGGGAGTCTCAATGAGCAGTTCTTC	CSARKTSGSLNEQFF
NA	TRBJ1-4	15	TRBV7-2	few	TGTGCCAGCAGCCCTAAGGGGGGCGCGAGGGAAAAACTGTTTTTT	CASSPKGGAREKLFF
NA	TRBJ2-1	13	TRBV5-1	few	TGCGCCAGCAGCTCGGGGAGGGGGGATGAGCAGTTCTTC	CASSSGRGDEQFF
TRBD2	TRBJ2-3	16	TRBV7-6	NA	TGTGCCAGCAGCTTAGGACTAGCGGGGTTCGAGGGTACGCAGTATTTT	CASSLGLAGFEGTQYF
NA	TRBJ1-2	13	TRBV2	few	TGTGCCAGCAGTGAGGGGCCGGATTATGGCTACACCTTC	CASSEGPDYGYTF
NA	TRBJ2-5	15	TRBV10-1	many	TGCGCCAGCAGTGAGAAAACACCCCCTGGAGAGACCCAGTACTTC	CASSEKTPPGETQYF
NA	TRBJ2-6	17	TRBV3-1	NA	TGTGCCACCAGCCAAATCTTGCGGGGTACTGGGGCCAACGTCCTGACTTTC	CATSQILRGTGANVLTF
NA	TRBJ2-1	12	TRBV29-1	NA	TGCAGCGTTGAGGAGGGGGTCGATGAGCAGTTCTTC	CSVEEGVDEQFF
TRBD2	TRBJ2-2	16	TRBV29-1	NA	TGCAGCGTCGCCTTAACTAGCGGGAGGGCCTCCGGGGAGCTGTTTTTT	CSVALTSGRASGELFF
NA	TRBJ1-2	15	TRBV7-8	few	TGTGCCAGCAGCTTCAGTGGGCTTCCCGTTTATGGCTACACCTTC	CASSFSGLPVYGYTF
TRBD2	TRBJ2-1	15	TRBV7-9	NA	TGTGCCAGCAGCTTAGGAGCGGGAGAGGTGGATGAGCAGTTCTTC	CASSLGAGEVDEQFF
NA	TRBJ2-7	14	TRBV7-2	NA	TGTGCCAGCACCAAATGGGGGGGCGCCTACGAGCAGTACTTC	CASTKWGGAYEQYF
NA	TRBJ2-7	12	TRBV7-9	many	TGTGCCAGCAGCAGCCGGGGGCCAGAGCAGTACTTC	CASSSRGPEQYF
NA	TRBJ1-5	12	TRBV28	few	TGTGCCAGCAGTTTAGTTGAGCAGCCCCAGCATTTT	CASSLVEQPQHF
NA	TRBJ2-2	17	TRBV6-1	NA	TGTGCCAGCAGTGAAGCTGACCAACAGCTAACCACCGGGGAGCTGTTTTTT	CASSEADQQLTTGELFF
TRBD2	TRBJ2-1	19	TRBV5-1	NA	TGCGCCAGCAGCGGGGGCGCGAGGACTAGCGGGAGGGCGAGGAATGAGCAGTTCTTC	CASSGGARTSGRARNEQFF
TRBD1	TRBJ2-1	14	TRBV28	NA	TGTGCCAGCAAGACAGGGGGTGTCTACAATGAGCAGTTCTTC	CASKTGGVYNEQFF
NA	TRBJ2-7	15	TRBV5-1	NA	TGCGCCAGCAGCTTAATTCATCGGGACCCTAGAGAGCAGTACTTC	CASSLIHRDPREQYF
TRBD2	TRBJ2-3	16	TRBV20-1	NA	TGCAGTGCTAGAGAACGAAGCGGGAGGGAGTGGTATACGCAGTATTTT	CSARERSGREWYTQYF
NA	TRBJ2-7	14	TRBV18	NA	TGTGCCAGCTCACCACTCCCGGACTCCTACGAGCAGTACTTC	CASSPLPDSYEQYF
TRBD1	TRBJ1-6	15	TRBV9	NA	TGTGCCAGCAGCGTAGGATGGACAGGGGCCTCACCCCTCCACTTT	CASSVGWTGASPLHF
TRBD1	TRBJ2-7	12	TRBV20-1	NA	TGCAGTGTCCAAGGACAGGTTTACGAGCAGTACTTC	CSVQGQVYEQYF
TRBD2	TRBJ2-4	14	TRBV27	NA	TGTGCCAGCAGGCGGACTAGCGGCAAAAACATTCAGTACTTC	CASRRTSGKNIQYF
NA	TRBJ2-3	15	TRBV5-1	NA	TGCGCCAGCAGCCCCGGCTGGACGAGCACAGATACGCAGTATTTT	CASSPGWTSTDTQYF
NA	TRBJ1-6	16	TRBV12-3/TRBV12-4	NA	TGTGCCAGCAGTTTAGACTCGCAGGGAAGTAATTCACCCCTCCACTTT	CASSLDSQGSNSPLHF
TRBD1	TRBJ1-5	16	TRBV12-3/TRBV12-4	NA	TGTGCCAGCAGCAGACAGGGGGCATATAGCAATCAGCCCCAGCATTTT	CASSRQGAYSNQPQHF
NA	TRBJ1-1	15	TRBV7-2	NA	TGTGCCAGCAGCACGCGACAGAGTACGAACACTGAAGCTTTCTTT	CASSTRQSTNTEAFF
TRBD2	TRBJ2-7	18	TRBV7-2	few	TGTGCCAGCAGCTTAGTGCCCGGGACTAGCGGGAGGACGGTCGAGCAGTACTTC	CASSLVPGTSGRTVEQYF
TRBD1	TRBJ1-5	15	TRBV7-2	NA	TGTGCCAGCAGTAGCTTGGGACAGGGCAATCAGCCCCAGCATTTT	CASSSLGQGNQPQHF
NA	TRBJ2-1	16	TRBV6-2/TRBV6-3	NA	TGTGCCAGCAGCCCGAACCTGGGGCGGGAAGGCAATGAGCAGTTCTTC	CASSPNLGREGNEQFF
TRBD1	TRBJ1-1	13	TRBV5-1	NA	TGCGCCAGCAGCCAAGGACAGGGGGCCGAAGCTTTCTTT	CASSQGQGAEAFF
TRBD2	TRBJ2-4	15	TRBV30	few	TGTGCCTGGAGTACTAGCGGGACCATGCAAAACATTCAGTACTTC	CAWSTSGTMQNIQYF
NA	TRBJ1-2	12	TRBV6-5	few	TGTGCCAGCTCCAGTTACAACTATGGCTACACCTTC	CASSSYNYGYTF
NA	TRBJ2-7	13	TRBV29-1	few	TGCAGCGCTAAGACGGTAGTCTCCTACGAGCAGTACTTC	CSAKTVVSYEQYF
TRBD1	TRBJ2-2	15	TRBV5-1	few	TGCGCCACCCAAGAGGGACAGGGGGTCACCGGGGAGCTGTTTTTT	CATQEGQGVTGELFF
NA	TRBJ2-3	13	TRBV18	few	TGTGCCAGCTCACCACAGGGGAAGGATACGCAGTATTTT	CASSPQGKDTQYF
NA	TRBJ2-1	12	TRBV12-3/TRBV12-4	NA	TGTGCCAGCAGTTCGAGCGGCAAGAAGCAGTTCTTC	CASSSSGKKQFF
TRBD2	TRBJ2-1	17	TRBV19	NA	TGTGCCAGTAGTTTGACTAGCGGGAGTGGGGCCTACAATGAGCAGTTCTTC	CASSLTSGSGAYNEQFF
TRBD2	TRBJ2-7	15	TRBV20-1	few	TGCAGTGCTAGAATACTAGCGGGGTCCGAGTACGAGCAGTACTTC	CSARILAGSEYEQYF
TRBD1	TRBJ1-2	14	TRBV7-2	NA	TGTGCCAGCAGCTCCGGGACAGGGATAGAAGGCTACACCTTC	CASSSGTGIEGYTF
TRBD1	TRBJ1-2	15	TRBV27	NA	TGTGCCAGCAGTCGGGGACAGGCGCCCCTCTATGGCTACACCTTC	CASSRGQAPLYGYTF
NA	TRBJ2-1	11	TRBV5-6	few	TGTGCCAGCAGCGACTCTGATGAGCAGTTCTTC	CASSDSDEQFF
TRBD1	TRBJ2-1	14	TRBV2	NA	TGTGCCAGCAGTGATCGACAGGGACACAATGAGCAGTTCTTC	CASSDRQGHNEQFF
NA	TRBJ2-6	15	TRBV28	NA	TGTGCCAGCTCAATTGGGGGCTCTGGGGCCAACGTCCTGACTTTC	CASSIGGSGANVLTF